The subject of this entry is one T cell receptor (beta chain). Germline is not matched at one junction end, which may reflect a read error. The data stem from a study of shared clonotypes between healthy human individuals. CDR1 is SGHNT, CDR2 YYREEE, per germline (reference sequence). The CDR3 extends over 15 amino acids. In the study's own analysis: For the immunoSEQ data, sequences were junction-only without quality scores, so filtering differed. TCRdb's copy holds only in-frame clones and misses some; the assay was immunoSEQ multiplex PCR. D and trimming come from the DNA, and the V and J calls and clone size come from that table. The table shows around 2.1 million clones, with more than 90% occurring only once.

The sequence was collected from a young man in good health. Material for sequencing was naive CD4+ T cells sorted from blood. Subset meaning: CD45RA+ positively selected. The chain is built from TRBV5-4 and TRBJ2-1; 10 nucleotides line up with TRBD1. CDR3 in DNA: TGTGCCAGCAGCAAGGACAGGGGGTCCTCCAATGAGCAGTTCTTC. This encodes CASSKDRGSSNEQFF.